This record covers a single T cell receptor beta chain. In the source study's methods: Counts of nucleated cells, estimated from reference gene primer amplification, were obtained. Data came from immunoSEQ multiplex PCR; TCRdb stores just in-frame clones and leaves some out. The V and J calls and clone size come from that table; D and trimming were worked out from the DNA. The sample has 110,000 to 150,000 clones, 65% to 85% seen once. This specimen belongs to a study of blood T cell repertoires in COVID-19. Study-level background: COVID-19 samples, acute and convalescent, were from the United States, Italy and Spain. In each case, the material was cDNA or gDNA derived from T cells, B-cell-depleted T cells, or PBMCs.

Germline V gene lookup returns CDR1 MNHEY and CDR2 SMNVEV (reference sequence). Trimming took 6 bases from V and 2 from J; bases not matched to a gene: 7. The CDR3 length is 15 residues. The sequenced sample was peripheral blood. The chain uses TRBV27 and TRBJ2-4; 7 bases match TRBD1. This sequence was found in a woman aged 60-75 years with acute or convalescent COVID-19. CDR3 nucleotide sequence: TGTGCCAGCAGACCGAACAGGGGAACCAAAAACATTCAGTACTTC. It yields the protein CASRPNRGTKNIQYF.